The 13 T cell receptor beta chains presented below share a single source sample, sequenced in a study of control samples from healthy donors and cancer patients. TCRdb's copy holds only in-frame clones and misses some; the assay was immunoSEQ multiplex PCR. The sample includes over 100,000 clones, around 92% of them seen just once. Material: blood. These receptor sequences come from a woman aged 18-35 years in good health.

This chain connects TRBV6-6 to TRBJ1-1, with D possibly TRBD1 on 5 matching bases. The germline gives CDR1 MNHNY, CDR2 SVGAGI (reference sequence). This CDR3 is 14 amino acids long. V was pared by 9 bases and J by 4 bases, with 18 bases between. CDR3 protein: CASQLGVRGTEAFF. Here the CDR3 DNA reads TGTGCCAGTCAGTTAGGTGTAAGGGGCACTGAAGCTTTCTTT.

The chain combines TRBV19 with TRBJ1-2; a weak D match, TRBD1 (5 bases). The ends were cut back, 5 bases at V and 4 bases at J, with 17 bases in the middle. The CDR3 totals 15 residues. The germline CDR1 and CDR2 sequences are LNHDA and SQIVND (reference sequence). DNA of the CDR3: TGTGCCAGTAGTCCGGGACCCTTGGTACTCTATGGCTACACCTTC. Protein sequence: CASSPGPLVLYGYTF.

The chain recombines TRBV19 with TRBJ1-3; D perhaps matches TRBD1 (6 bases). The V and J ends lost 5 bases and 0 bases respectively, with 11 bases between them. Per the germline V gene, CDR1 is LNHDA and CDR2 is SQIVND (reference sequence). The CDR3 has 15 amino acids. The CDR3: CASSRDTYSGNTIYF. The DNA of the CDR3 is TGTGCCAGTAGTCGGGACACCTACTCTGGAAACACCATATATTTT.

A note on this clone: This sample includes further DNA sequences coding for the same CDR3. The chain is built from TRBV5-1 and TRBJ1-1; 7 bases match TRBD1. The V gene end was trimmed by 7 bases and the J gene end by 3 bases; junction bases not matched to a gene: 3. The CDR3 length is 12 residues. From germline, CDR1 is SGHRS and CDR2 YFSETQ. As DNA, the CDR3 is TGCGCCAGCTCGACAGGGTACACTGAAGCTTTCTTT. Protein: CASSTGYTEAFF.

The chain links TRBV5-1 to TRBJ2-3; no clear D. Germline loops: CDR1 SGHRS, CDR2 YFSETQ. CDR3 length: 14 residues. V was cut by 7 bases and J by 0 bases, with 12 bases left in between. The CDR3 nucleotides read TGCGCCAGCTCGAAGGAGTCTAGCACAGATACGCAGTATTTT. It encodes CASSKESSTDTQYF.

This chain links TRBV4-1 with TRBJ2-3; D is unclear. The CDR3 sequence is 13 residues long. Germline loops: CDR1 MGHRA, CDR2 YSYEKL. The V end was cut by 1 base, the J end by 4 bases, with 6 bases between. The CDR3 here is CASSQASPDTQYF. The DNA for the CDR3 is TGCGCCAGCAGCCAAGCATCACCAGATACGCAGTATTTT.

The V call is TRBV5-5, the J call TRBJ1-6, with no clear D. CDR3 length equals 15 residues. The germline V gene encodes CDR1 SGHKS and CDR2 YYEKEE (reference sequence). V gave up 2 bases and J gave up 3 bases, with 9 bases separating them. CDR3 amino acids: CASSLEGVYNSPLHF. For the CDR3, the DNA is TGTGCCAGCAGCTTAGAGGGTGTCTATAATTCACCCCTCCACTTT.

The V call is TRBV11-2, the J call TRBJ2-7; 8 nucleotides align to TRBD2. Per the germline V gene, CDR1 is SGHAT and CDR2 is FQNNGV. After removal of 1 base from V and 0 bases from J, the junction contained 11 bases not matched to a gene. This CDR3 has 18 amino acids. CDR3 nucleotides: TGTGCCAGCAGCTTAGTAGGACTAGCATTGGGCGACTCCTACGAGCAGTACTTC. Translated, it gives CASSLVGLALGDSYEQYF.

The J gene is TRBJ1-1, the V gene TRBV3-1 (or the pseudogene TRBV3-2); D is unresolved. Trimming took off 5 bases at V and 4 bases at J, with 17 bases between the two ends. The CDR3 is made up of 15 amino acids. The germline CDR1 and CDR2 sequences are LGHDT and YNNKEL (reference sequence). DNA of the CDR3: TGTGCCAGCAGCAAGGAGGGAAGGGTGGGCACTGAAGCTTTCTTT. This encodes CASSKEGRVGTEAFF.

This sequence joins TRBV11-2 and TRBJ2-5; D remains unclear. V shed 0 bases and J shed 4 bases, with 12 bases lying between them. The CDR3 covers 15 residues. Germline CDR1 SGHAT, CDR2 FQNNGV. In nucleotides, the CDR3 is TGTGCCAGCAGCTTAGAATCTGACCGTGGAGAGACCCAGTACTTC. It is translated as CASSLESDRGETQYF.

DNA of the CDR3: TGCGCCAGCAGCTTGTACGACCGGTCCCAGCGGGGGGCAATCACCGGGGAGCTGTTTTTT. Residues: CASSLYDRSQRGAITGELFF. The genes are TRBV5-1 and TRBJ2-2; the match to TRBD2 covers 9 bases. The V gene end was trimmed by 1 base and the J gene end by 4 bases; junction bases not matched to a gene: 17. The CDR3 spans 20 residues. The germline V gene encodes CDR1 SGHRS and CDR2 YFSETQ.

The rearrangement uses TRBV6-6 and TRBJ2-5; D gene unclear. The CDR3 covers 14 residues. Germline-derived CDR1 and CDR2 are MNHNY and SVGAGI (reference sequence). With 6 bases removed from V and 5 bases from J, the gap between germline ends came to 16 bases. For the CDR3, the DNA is TGTGCCAGCAGCTACGACACTCACGGGGAGACCCAGTACTTC. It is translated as CASSYDTHGETQYF.

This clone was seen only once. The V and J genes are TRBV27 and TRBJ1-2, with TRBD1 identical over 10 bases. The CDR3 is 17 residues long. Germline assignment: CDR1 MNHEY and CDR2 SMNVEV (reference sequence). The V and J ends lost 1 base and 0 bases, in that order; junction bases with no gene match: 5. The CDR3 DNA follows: TGTGCCAGCAGTTTATGGGGACAGGGGCTTACTAACTATGGCTACACCTTC. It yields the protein CASSLWGQGLTNYGYTF.